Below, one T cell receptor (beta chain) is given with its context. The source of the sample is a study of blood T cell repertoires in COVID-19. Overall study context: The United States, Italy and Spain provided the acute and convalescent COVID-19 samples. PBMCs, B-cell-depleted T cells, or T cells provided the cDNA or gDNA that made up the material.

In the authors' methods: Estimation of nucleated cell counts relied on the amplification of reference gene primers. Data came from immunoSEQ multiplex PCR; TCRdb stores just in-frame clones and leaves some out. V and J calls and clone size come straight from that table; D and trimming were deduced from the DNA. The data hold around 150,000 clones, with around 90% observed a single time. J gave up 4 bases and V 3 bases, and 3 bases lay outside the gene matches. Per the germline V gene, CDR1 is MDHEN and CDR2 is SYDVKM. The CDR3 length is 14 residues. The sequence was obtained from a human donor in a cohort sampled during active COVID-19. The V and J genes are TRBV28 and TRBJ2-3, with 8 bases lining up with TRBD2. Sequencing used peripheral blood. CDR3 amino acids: CASSFQAGADTQYF. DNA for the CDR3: TGTGCCAGCAGTTTTCAAGCGGGGGCAGATACGCAGTATTTT.